These 19 T cell receptor beta chains share one sample of origin, sequenced in a study. Via MiXCR, TCRdb re-called the RT-PCR reads, giving one row per CDR3 protein. The table shows 550,000 to 750,000 distinct CDR3 sequences, with 14% occurring only once. The sample taken for sequencing was memory CD4+ T cells from blood. The receptor source for this set is a female donor in good health, serving as a healthy control.

The CDR3 region is CSASPSSGRYEQYF. The DNA for the CDR3 is TGCAGTGCCTCCCCCTCTAGCGGGAGGTACGAGCAGTACTTC. The chain has TRBV20-1 and TRBJ2-7, with 11 positions matching TRBD2. J was trimmed by 4 bases and V by 6 bases; bases with no gene match: 8. The CDR3 contains 14 residues. The germline CDR1 and CDR2 sequences are DFQATT and SNEGSKA (reference sequence).

This clonotype was seen only a few times. The CDR3 sequence is CASSEWAGGKNNEQFF. CDR3 nucleotide sequence: TGTGCCAGCAGCGAGTGGGCGGGAGGTAAGAACAATGAGCAGTTCTTC. The gene calls are TRBV9 and TRBJ2-1, with 8 bases lining up with TRBD2. V lost 3 bases to trimming and J lost 5 bases; unmatched junction nucleotides: 10. Germline V gives CDR1 SGDLS, CDR2 YYNGEE. CDR3 length equals 16 residues.

This clonotype was seen only a few times. The chain recombines TRBV29-1 with TRBJ1-2; D perhaps matches TRBD1 (5 bases). Per germline, CDR1 SQVTM and CDR2 ANQGSEA. The CDR3 runs 14 residues. Trimming shortened V by 6 bases and J by 5 bases, and 19 bases separated the two germline ends. The CDR3 sequence is CSVGTTGEGYGYTF. The CDR3 DNA is TGCAGCGTCGGAACGACGGGGGAGGGGTATGGCTACACCTTC.

The V call is TRBV7-9, the J call TRBJ2-2; tentative D call: TRBD1 (5 bases). The CDR3 has 15 residues. CDR1 and CDR2 from the germline V gene are SEHNR and FQNEAQ (reference sequence). V lost 5 bases and J lost 1, with 11 bases in between. The CDR3 loop reads CASSQWQGNTGELFF. As DNA, the CDR3 is TGTGCCAGCAGCCAATGGCAGGGGAACACCGGGGAGCTGTTTTTT.

This clonotype was detected ten times or more. The chain couples TRBV5-6 to TRBJ2-2; D might be TRBD1 (5 bases). V gave up 2 bases and J gave up 4 bases, with 12 bases separating them. Germline lookup yields CDR1 SGHDT and CDR2 YYEEEE. The CDR3 totals 15 residues. CDR3 DNA: TGTGCCAGCAGCTTCTACAGGTCGTTCACCGGGGAGCTGTTTTTT. It encodes CASSFYRSFTGELFF.

The chain joins TRBV9 to TRBJ2-3, with a weak D call TRBD2 (5 bases). Trimming removed 4 bases from V and 6 bases from J, with 15 bases in between. This CDR3 contains 14 residues. Germline CDR1 and CDR2: SGDLS and YYNGEE. CDR3 in amino acids: CASSLLEPSDTQYF. For the CDR3, the DNA is TGTGCCAGCAGCTTACTAGAACCCTCTGATACGCAGTATTTT.

This chain connects TRBV9 to TRBJ2-7; 8 bases line up with TRBD1. The J segment lost 5 bases and the V segment lost 0 bases, leaving 13 bases of the junction unmatched. This CDR3 has 17 residues. Germline V gene sequence: CDR1 SGDLS, CDR2 YYNGEE. The CDR3 here is CASSVVFWTGPNHEQYF. Written as DNA, the CDR3 is TGTGCCAGCAGCGTAGTTTTTTGGACAGGGCCCAACCACGAGCAGTACTTC. Together with reference TRBV9 and TRBJ2-7, the CDR3 gives the full variable domain: DSGVTQTPKHLITATGQRVTLRCSPRSGDLSVYWYQQSLDQGLQFLIQYYNGEERAKGNILERFSAQQFPDLHSELNLSSLELGDSALYFCASSVVFWTGPNHEQYFGPGTRLTVT.

The rearrangement joins TRBV28 to TRBJ2-7, with 7 bases lining up with TRBD2. The CDR3 is made up of 17 amino acids. CDR1 and CDR2 (germline): MDHEN, SYDVKM. The V segment lost 2 bases and the J segment 6 bases; nucleotides outside the gene matches: 16. The chain's CDR3 is CASSLGFWRTRGSEQYF. CDR3 sequence (DNA): TGTGCCAGCAGTTTAGGGTTTTGGCGGACTAGAGGCAGCGAGCAGTACTTC.

The V call is TRBV7-8, the J call TRBJ2-2, with a tentative D call TRBD1 (6 bases). The germline V and J ends were trimmed by 5 bases and 0 bases, with 13 bases remaining between them. Germline values: CDR1 SGHVS, CDR2 FQNEAQ. The CDR3 extends over 16 amino acids. CDR3: CASSITGLANTGELFF. CDR3 coding DNA: TGTGCCAGCAGCATTACAGGGCTAGCGAACACCGGGGAGCTGTTTTTT.

This clonotype was detected only a few times. J is TRBJ1-5 and V is TRBV18; 7 bases map to TRBD1. V shed 5 bases, J shed 5 bases, and the junction held 3 bases outside the gene matches. The CDR3 has 13 residues. Germline V gene sequence: CDR1 KGHSH, CDR2 LQKENI. The CDR3 loop reads CASSDDRDQPQHF. CDR3 bases: TGTGCCAGCTCAGACGACAGGGATCAGCCCCAGCATTTT. Using reference TRBV18 and TRBJ1-5 for the parts outside the CDR3, the full variable domain is NAGVMQNPRHLVRRRGQEARLRCSPMKGHSHVYWYRQLPEEGLKFMVYLQKENIIDESGMPKERFSAEFPKEGPSILRIQQVVRGDSAAYFCASSDDRDQPQHFGDGTRLSIL.

There are many counts of this clonotype. The chain carries TRBV30 and TRBJ2-1, with D possibly being TRBD2 (6 bases). CDR1 GTSNPN and CDR2 SVGIG come from the germline V gene (reference sequence). Trimming shortened V by 1 base and J by 7 bases, and 14 bases separated the two germline ends. This CDR3 comprises 14 residues. The CDR3 protein is CAWSDTGGWNEQFF. CDR3 in DNA: TGTGCCTGGAGTGATACAGGAGGGTGGAATGAGCAGTTCTTC.

This chain uses TRBV3-1 with TRBJ1-5; possible D gene TRBD1, 5 bases. Germline assignment: CDR1 LGHDT and CDR2 YNNKEL (reference sequence). The CDR3 runs 15 residues. Trimming pared 0 bases from V and 6 bases from J, leaving 12 bases between. The CDR3 is CASSQDSRGLQPQHF. The DNA for the CDR3 is TGTGCCAGCAGCCAAGATTCGAGGGGTCTTCAGCCCCAGCATTTT.

The V call is TRBV7-3, the J call TRBJ1-1; the D gene is possibly TRBD1 (5 bases). This CDR3 region has 14 residues. Germline V gives CDR1 SGHTA, CDR2 FQGTGA. Trimming took 5 bases from V and 2 from J, leaving 12 bases between them. DNA of the CDR3: TGTGCCAGCAGCCAGGGACCTACTAACACTGAAGCTTTCTTT. Translating gives CASSQGPTNTEAFF.

This clonotype occurred a few times. J is TRBJ2-1 and V is TRBV6-5; D possibly corresponds to TRBD2 (5 bases). Germline V gene sequence: CDR1 MNHEY, CDR2 SVGAGI. This CDR3 spans 15 amino acids. V lost 10 bases and J 0 bases, leaving 16 bases between the germline ends. The CDR3 sequence is CATHRRSSSYNEQFF. The CDR3 nucleotides are TGTGCCACGCACCGGAGGTCCAGCTCCTACAATGAGCAGTTCTTC.

In its sample, this clonotype was seen a few times. This chain connects TRBV9 to TRBJ1-3; D gene uncertain. This CDR3 contains 15 residues. Trimming took 4 bases from V and 3 from J, leaving 14 bases between them. The V gene's germline CDR1 is SGDLS and CDR2 YYNGEE. Written as DNA, the CDR3 is TGTGCCAGCAGCCCCCTCGCGGGCGGTGGAAACACCATATATTTT. The encoded protein is CASSPLAGGGNTIYF. The full variable domain, its missing parts supplied by reference TRBV9 and TRBJ1-3, is DSGVTQTPKHLITATGQRVTLRCSPRSGDLSVYWYQQSLDQGLQFLIQYYNGEERAKGNILERFSAQQFPDLHSELNLSSLELGDSALYFCASSPLAGGGNTIYFGEGSWLTVV.

The chain links TRBV9 to TRBJ2-1, with D unclear. Germline V gene lookup returns CDR1 SGDLS and CDR2 YYNGEE. This CDR3 comprises 15 residues. The V gene lost 1 base and the J gene lost 6 bases, with 14 bases spanning the gap. The DNA for the CDR3 is TGTGCCAGCAGCGTACAGACCAACCCCCCCAATGAGCAGTTCTTC. Translation: CASSVQTNPPNEQFF.

This clonotype has a handful of counts. The chain has TRBV6-5 and TRBJ2-5; 7 bases are a match to TRBD2. This CDR3 spans 14 amino acids. Trimming took 0 bases from V and 5 from J; bases not matched to a gene: 3. Germline V gives CDR1 MNHEY, CDR2 SVGAGI. The CDR3 is CASSYSSSGETQYF. The CDR3 DNA sequence: TGTGCCAGCAGTTACTCGAGTAGCGGGGAGACCCAGTACTTC.

This clonotype was seen only a few times. CDR3 in amino acids: CASSLDRGHRDEQYF. The CDR3 nucleotides are TGCGCCAGCAGCTTGGACAGGGGGCATAGGGACGAGCAGTACTTC. The chain carries TRBV5-1 and TRBJ2-7, with 9 positions matching TRBD1. The V gene end was trimmed by 0 bases and the J gene end by 5 bases; junction bases not matched to a gene: 6. Per germline, CDR1 SGHRS and CDR2 YFSETQ. The CDR3 loop spans 15 amino acids.

This rearrangement joins TRBV30 to TRBJ2-1; D call uncertain. Germline V lookup: CDR1 GTSNPN, CDR2 SVGIG (reference sequence). V was pared by 4 bases and J by 9 bases, with 10 bases between. This CDR3 is 11 amino acids long. The CDR3: CAWNHGFEQFF. CDR3 DNA sequence: TGTGCCTGGAACCACGGGTTTGAGCAGTTCTTC.